The entry below describes one T cell receptor (beta chain). The length of the CDR3 is 17 residues. V gave up 4 bases and J gave up 0 bases; unmatched junction bases: 6. The germline gives CDR1 LNHDA, CDR2 SQIVND (reference sequence). The source of the sample is a study of blood T cell repertoires in COVID-19. Study details: T cells, B-cell-depleted T cells, or PBMCs provided the cDNA or gDNA that served as material.

Produced via immunoSEQ multiplex PCR; TCRdb's table is partial and in-frame only. In the table there are some 75,000 clones, about 89% of which are singletons. The sequence derives from a man aged 60-69 years with acute or convalescent COVID-19. V and J are TRBV19 and TRBJ2-3, with 11 bases aligning to TRBD2. Sequencing input: peripheral blood. The CDR3 reads CASSTERLAGSTDTQYF. The CDR3, as DNA: TGTGCCAGTAGTACCGAACGACTAGCGGGGAGCACAGATACGCAGTATTTT.